These 15 T cell receptor beta chains originate from one sample sequenced in a study of blood T cells in healthy people across ages. The use of a sample-barcoded 5' primer and a J-beta primer mix characterized a second PCR of roughly 6 to 11 cycles. MiXCR was run by TCRdb on the 5' RACE reads, yielding one entry per CDR3 protein. Of 660,000 or so distinct CDR3 sequences in the sample, under 70% are singletons; the top ten hold about two fifths. The sample consisted of blood. The receptors were sampled from a man aged 55-75 years in good health.

V and J are TRBV29-1 and TRBJ1-6, with D perhaps matching TRBD1 (5 bases). Germline loops: CDR1 SQVTM, CDR2 ANQGSEA. This CDR3 region has 12 residues. Trimming pared 7 bases from V and 7 bases from J, leaving 11 bases between. CDR3 nucleotide sequence: TGCAGCGCCGGACACGCCAATTCACCCCTCCACTTT. It yields the protein CSAGHANSPLHF. Supplemented by reference TRBV29-1 and TRBJ1-6, the full variable domain reads SAVISQKPSRDICQRGTSLTIQCQVDSQVTMMFWYRQQPGQSLTLIATANQGSEATYESGFVIDKFPISRPNLTFSTLTVSNMSPEDSSIYLCSAGHANSPLHFGNGTRLTVT.

CDR3 sequence reads: CASSVQEANEKLFF. CDR3 DNA sequence: TGTGCCAGCAGCGTACAGGAGGCTAATGAAAAACTGTTTTTT. The chain combines TRBV7-2 with TRBJ1-4, with a possible D match to TRBD1 (5 bases). This CDR3 region has 14 residues. Trimming pared 5 bases from V and 3 bases from J, leaving 10 bases between. Germline CDR1 reads SGHTA; CDR2 reads FQGNSA.

This clonotype was observed many times. The chain couples TRBV4-2 to TRBJ2-1, with 10 bases matching TRBD1. Germline trimming cut 4 bases from V and 4 bases from J; bases unmatched to any gene: 7. The CDR3 consists of 16 residues. From germline, CDR1 is LGHNA and CDR2 YNFKEQ. The CDR3 DNA is TGTGCCAGCAGCCGCTCCGGGACAGGGGCATACAATGAGCAGTTCTTC. It yields the protein CASSRSGTGAYNEQFF.

The CDR3 reads CSARDQRGREQYF. CDR3 in DNA: TGCAGTGCTAGAGATCAGCGGGGGCGCGAGCAGTACTTC. The chain recombines TRBV20-1 with TRBJ2-4, with TRBD2 matching 8 bases. The J call is doubtful: the DNA matches TRBJ2-7 better. The CDR3 length is 13 residues. Germline V CDR1 and CDR2: DFQATT, SNEGSKA (reference sequence).

This chain connects TRBV5-4 to TRBJ2-5, with TRBD1 matching over 9 bases. V was clipped by 0 bases and J by 6 bases; unmatched bases: 6. Looked up from germline, CDR1 is SGHNT and CDR2 is YYREEE (reference sequence). There are 15 residues in the CDR3. In DNA form, the CDR3 reads TGTGCCAGCAGCTTGGAGAGGACAGGGGAAAAGACCCAGTACTTC. It codes for CASSLERTGEKTQYF.

The chain combines TRBV28 with TRBJ2-3, with 9 bases that match TRBD1. The CDR3 consists of 15 residues. V was clipped by 5 bases and J by 4 bases; unmatched bases: 7. Germline lookup yields CDR1 MDHEN and CDR2 SYDVKM. CDR3 loop: CASSAGTGLADTQYF. In DNA form, the CDR3 reads TGTGCCAGCAGTGCCGGGACAGGGTTGGCAGATACGCAGTATTTT.

This clonotype was seen only a few times. This chain uses TRBV6-5 with TRBJ1-2; D uncertain. From germline, CDR1 is MNHEY and CDR2 SVGAGI. The germline V and J ends were trimmed by 4 bases and 2 bases, with 14 bases remaining between them. CDR3 length: 15 residues. CDR3 nucleotide sequence: TGTGCCAGCAGTTCCGGGGTTACGGACAACTATGGCTACACCTTC. It codes for CASSSGVTDNYGYTF.

This chain connects TRBV7-2 to TRBJ2-4; 7 bases agree with TRBD2. The germline V gene has CDR1 SGHTA and CDR2 FQGNSA. Germline trimming cut 1 base from V and 7 bases from J; bases unmatched to any gene: 10. The CDR3 sequence is 16 residues long. CDR3 DNA: TGTGCCAGCAGCTTAGGGGTCGGAGCGGGGTTGAACATTCAGTACTTC. Translating it yields CASSLGVGAGLNIQYF.

The chain couples TRBV7-9 to TRBJ2-5, with TRBD1 matching over 7 bases. The V gene's germline CDR1 is SEHNR and CDR2 FQNEAQ (reference sequence). CDR3 length: 16 amino acids. J was trimmed by 1 base and V by 0 bases; bases with no gene match: 5. The CDR3: CASSLAGRDSQETQYF. Written as DNA, the CDR3 is TGTGCCAGCAGCTTAGCAGGCAGGGACAGCCAAGAGACCCAGTACTTC.

This clonotype was counted only a few times. This sequence joins TRBV7-2 and TRBJ1-5; D gene ambiguous. Germline V gives CDR1 SGHTA, CDR2 FQGNSA. Trimming shortened V by 1 base and J by 3 bases, and 10 bases separated the two germline ends. The CDR3 length is 15 residues. CDR3 in amino acids: CASSLEADDNQPQHF. The CDR3 DNA reads TGTGCCAGCAGCTTAGAGGCAGACGACAATCAGCCCCAGCATTTT.

This clonotype was recorded once. This chain joins TRBV20-1 and TRBJ2-1, with 11 bases matching TRBD2. V lost 5 bases, J lost 3 bases, and 6 bases stayed unmatched. Germline CDR1 reads DFQATT; CDR2 reads SNEGSKA (reference sequence). This CDR3 comprises 15 residues. CDR3 sequence: CSAPGGTSGYNEQFF. CDR3 in DNA: TGCAGTGCTCCTGGGGGGACTAGCGGCTACAATGAGCAGTTCTTC.

Ten or more counts support this clonotype. This chain uses TRBV20-1 with TRBJ2-1; 7 bases are shared with TRBD2. Germline V gene sequence: CDR1 DFQATT, CDR2 SNEGSKA (reference sequence). This CDR3 has 16 amino acids. The junction had 13 bases not matched to a gene; V was cut back by 0 bases and J by 8 bases. The CDR3 sequence: CSARDVGGGRGDEQFF. CDR3 bases: TGCAGTGCTAGAGATGTGGGGGGGGGTCGGGGGGATGAGCAGTTCTTC.

This chain uses TRBV24-1 with TRBJ2-1, with 12 nucleotides matching TRBD1. CDR3 length: 17 residues. V shed 6 bases, J shed 4 bases, and the junction held 9 bases outside the gene matches. Germline values: CDR1 KGHDR, CDR2 SFDVKD. CDR3 in amino acids: CATSISGTGGFYNEQFF. CDR3 DNA: TGTGCCACCAGTATTTCCGGGACAGGGGGCTTTTACAATGAGCAGTTCTTC.

The chain joins TRBV12-3 or TRBV12-4 to TRBJ2-7; TRBD1 aligns across 8 bases. Losses at the gene ends were 6 bases for V and 0 bases for J; bases not matched to a gene: 7. The CDR3 loop spans 15 amino acids. In DNA, the CDR3 is TGTGCCAGCAGGATCGGACAGGGACCCTCCTACGAGCAGTACTTC. This codes for CASRIGQGPSYEQYF.

The chain has TRBV20-1 and TRBJ1-2; D uncertain. The V end lost 2 bases, the J end lost 5 bases, and 6 bases lay between the germline ends. CDR1 DFQATT and CDR2 SNEGSKA come from the germline V gene (reference sequence). This CDR3 has 11 amino acids. The DNA of the CDR3 is TGCAGTGCTAGATTCGGTTATGGCTACACCTTC. Residues: CSARFGYGYTF.